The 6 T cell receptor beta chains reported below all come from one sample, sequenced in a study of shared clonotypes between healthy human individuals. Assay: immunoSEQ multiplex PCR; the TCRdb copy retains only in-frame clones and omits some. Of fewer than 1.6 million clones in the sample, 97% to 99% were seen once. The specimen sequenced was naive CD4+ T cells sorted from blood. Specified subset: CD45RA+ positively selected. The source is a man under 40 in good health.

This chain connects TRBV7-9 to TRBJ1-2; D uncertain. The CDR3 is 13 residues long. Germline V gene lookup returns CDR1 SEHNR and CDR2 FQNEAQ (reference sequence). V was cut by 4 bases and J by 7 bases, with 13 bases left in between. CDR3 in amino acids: CASSSFQSIGYTF. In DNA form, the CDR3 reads TGTGCCAGCAGCTCATTTCAATCGATTGGCTACACCTTC. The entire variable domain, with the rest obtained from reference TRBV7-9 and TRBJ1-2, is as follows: DTGVSQNPRHKITKRGQNVTFRCDPISEHNRLYWYRQTLGQGPEFLTYFQNEAQLEKSRLLSDRFSAERPKGSFSTLEIQRTEQGDSAMYLCASSSFQSIGYTFGSGTRLTVV.

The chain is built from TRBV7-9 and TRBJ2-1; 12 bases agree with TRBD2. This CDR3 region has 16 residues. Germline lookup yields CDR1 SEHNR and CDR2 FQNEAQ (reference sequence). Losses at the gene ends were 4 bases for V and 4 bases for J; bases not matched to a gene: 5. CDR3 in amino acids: CASSSRTSGVYNEQFF. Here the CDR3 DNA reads TGTGCCAGCAGCTCAAGGACTAGCGGGGTATACAATGAGCAGTTCTTC.

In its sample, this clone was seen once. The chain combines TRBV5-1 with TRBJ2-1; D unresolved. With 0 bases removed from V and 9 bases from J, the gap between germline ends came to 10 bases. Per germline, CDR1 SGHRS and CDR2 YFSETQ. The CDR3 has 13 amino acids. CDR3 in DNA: TGCGCCAGCAGCTTGGACGCTTGGGTTGAGCAGTTCTTC. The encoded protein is CASSLDAWVEQFF.

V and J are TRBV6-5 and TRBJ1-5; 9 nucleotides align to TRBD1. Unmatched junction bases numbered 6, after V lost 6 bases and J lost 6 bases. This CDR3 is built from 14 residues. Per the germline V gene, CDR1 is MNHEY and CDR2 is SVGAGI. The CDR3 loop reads CASSATGGSQPQHF. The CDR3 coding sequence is TGTGCCAGCAGCGCAACAGGGGGCAGTCAGCCCCAGCATTTT.

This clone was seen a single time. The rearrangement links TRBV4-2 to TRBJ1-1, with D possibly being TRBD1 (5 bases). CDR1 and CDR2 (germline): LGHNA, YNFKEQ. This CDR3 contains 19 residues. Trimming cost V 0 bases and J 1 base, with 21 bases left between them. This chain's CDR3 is CASSQDVPIPEGENTEAFF. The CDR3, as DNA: TGTGCCAGCAGCCAAGATGTCCCCATCCCGGAAGGGGAGAACACTGAAGCTTTCTTT.

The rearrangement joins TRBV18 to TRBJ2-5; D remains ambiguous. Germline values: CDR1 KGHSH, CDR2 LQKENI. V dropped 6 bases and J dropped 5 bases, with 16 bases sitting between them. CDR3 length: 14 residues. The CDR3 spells CASSPLQVWETQYF. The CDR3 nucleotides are TGTGCCAGCTCGCCCCTCCAGGTGTGGGAGACCCAGTACTTC.